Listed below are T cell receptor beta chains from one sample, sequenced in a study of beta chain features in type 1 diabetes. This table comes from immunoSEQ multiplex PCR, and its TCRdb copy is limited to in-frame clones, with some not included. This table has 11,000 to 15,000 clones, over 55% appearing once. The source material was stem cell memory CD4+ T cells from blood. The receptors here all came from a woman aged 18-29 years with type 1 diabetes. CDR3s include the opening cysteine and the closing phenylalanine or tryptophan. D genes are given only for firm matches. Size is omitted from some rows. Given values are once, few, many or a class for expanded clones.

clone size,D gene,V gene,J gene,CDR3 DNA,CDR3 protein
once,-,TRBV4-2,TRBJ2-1,TGTGCCAGCAGCCAAGCAGGGGGGAATGAGCAGTTCTTC,CASSQAGGNEQFF
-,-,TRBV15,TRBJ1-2,TGTGCCACCAGCAGAGATAACTCGCCCTCCTATGGCTACACCTTC,CATSRDNSPSYGYTF
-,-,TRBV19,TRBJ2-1,TGTGCCAGTAGTATAACTCCATCCTCCGGTGAGCAGTTCTTC,CASSITPSSGEQFF
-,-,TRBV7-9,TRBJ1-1,TGTGCCAGCAGCCCGGGTGATGGGACTGAAGCTTTCTTT,CASSPGDGTEAFF
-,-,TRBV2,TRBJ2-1,TGTGCCAGCAGCAGGACCCCAGGGTCCAATGAGCAGTTCTTC,CASSRTPGSNEQFF
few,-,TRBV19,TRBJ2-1,TGTGCCAGTAGTTCCGGACTACCTCCCCATGGTGAGCAGTTCTTC,CASSSGLPPHGEQFF
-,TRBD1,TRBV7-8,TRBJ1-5,TGTGCCAGCAGCCGGGGACAGGGCCTTTATAGCAATCAGCCCCAGCATTTT,CASSRGQGLYSNQPQHF
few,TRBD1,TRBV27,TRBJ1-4,TGTGCCAGCAGTACCCATCGACAGGGGTATAATGAAAAACTGTTTTTT,CASSTHRQGYNEKLFF
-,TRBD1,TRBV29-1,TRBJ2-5,TGCAGCGCCTCAGGGGGCGTCTCTGGCTGGGAGACCCAGTACTTC,CSASGGVSGWETQYF
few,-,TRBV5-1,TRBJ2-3,TGCGCCAGCAGCCTAGGACAGAGCACAGATACGCAGTATTTT,CASSLGQSTDTQYF
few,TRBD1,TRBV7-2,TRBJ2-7,TGTGCCAGCAGCCCCCCGGACAGGCGGAACGAGCAGTACTTC,CASSPPDRRNEQYF
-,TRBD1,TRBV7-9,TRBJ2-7,TGTGCCAGCAGCTTGTTACAGGGGCCCTCCTACGAGCAGTACTTC,CASSLLQGPSYEQYF
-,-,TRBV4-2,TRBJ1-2,TGTGCCAGCGGATCCGGGACTAACTATGGCTACACCTTC,CASGSGTNYGYTF
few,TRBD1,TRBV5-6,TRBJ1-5,TGTGCCAGCAGCTTGGACAGGGGGCAGAAGCAGCCCCAGCATTTT,CASSLDRGQKQPQHF
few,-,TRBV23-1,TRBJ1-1,TGCGCCAGCAGTCAGCGACAGGAGATGAACACTGAAGCTTTCTTT,CASSQRQEMNTEAFF
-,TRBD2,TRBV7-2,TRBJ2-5,TGTGCCAGCAGCTTAATGGCGGGGGGGTCGACCCAGTACTTC,CASSLMAGGSTQYF
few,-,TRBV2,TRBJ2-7,TGTGCCAGCAGTGAATCAGGGTTAGGCTCCTACGAGCAGTACTTC,CASSESGLGSYEQYF
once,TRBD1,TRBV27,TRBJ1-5,TGTGCCAGCAGTTTATATGGGACAGGGGGTTATAGCAATCAGCCCCAGCATTTT,CASSLYGTGGYSNQPQHF
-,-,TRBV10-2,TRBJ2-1,TGCGCCAGCAGTGAACGCCCCCCCAGGGGCCTCATTATTAGCTCCTACAATGAGCAGTTCTTC,CASSERPPRGLIISSYNEQFF
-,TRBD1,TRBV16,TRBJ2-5,TGTGCCAGCAGCCAAAGGACGGGACAGGTCGGTACCCAGTACTTC,CASSQRTGQVGTQYF
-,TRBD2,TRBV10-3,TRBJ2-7,TGTGCCATCAGATCCGGGACTAGCGGGAGAGCCGCGGAGTACTTC,CAIRSGTSGRAAEYF
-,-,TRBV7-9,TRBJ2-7,TGTGCCAGCAGCTTAGAGAGGTCAGGGAGGTACGAGCAGTACTTC,CASSLERSGRYEQYF
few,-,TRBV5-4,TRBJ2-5,TGTGCCAGCACCTCGGCCAGGGGTGAGACCCAGTACTTC,CASTSARGETQYF
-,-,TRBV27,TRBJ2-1,TGTGCCAGCAGTTTGCGTGGTGTGGAGTTCTTC,CASSLRGVEFF
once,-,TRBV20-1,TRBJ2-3,TGCAGTGCCCTAAAAGTGAATACGCAGTATTTT,CSALKVNTQYF
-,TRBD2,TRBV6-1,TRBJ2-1,TGTGCCAGCAGTGGCGGGGGGACCCTGTCACCTTACAATGAGCAGTTCTTC,CASSGGGTLSPYNEQFF
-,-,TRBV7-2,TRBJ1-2,TGTGCCAGCAGCCGCGAACCAGGAAATAACTATGGCTACACCTTC,CASSREPGNNYGYTF
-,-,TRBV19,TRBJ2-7,TGTGCCAGTAGTTATAACGGACAGGGAGGGTACGAGCAGTACTTC,CASSYNGQGGYEQYF
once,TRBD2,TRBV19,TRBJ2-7,TGTGCCAGTAGTATAGGGGAGGGCTACGAGCAGTACTTC,CASSIGEGYEQYF
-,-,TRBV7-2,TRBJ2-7,TGTGCCAGCAGCCCGGGGGGCCACTCCTACGAGCAGTACTTC,CASSPGGHSYEQYF
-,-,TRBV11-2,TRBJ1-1,TGTGCCAGCAGCTTAGGCGGGGGAGAGGCTTTCTTT,CASSLGGGEAFF
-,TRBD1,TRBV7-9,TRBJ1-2,TGTGCCAGCAGCTACGACAGGGTTGGCTACACCTTC,CASSYDRVGYTF
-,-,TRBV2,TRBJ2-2,TGTGCCAGCTTCCAGGGTGGCGCTCCCACCGGGGAGCTGTTTTTT,CASFQGGAPTGELFF
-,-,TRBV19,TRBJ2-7,TGCTTGGGAGGAGCCTACGAGCAGTACTTC,CLGGAYEQYF
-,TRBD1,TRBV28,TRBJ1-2,TGTGCCAGCAGTCCCGTGACAGGGAGACACGGCTACACCTTC,CASSPVTGRHGYTF
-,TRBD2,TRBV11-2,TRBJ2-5,TGTGCCAGCAGCTTAACCCTAGCGGGGGGGACCCAGTACTTC,CASSLTLAGGTQYF
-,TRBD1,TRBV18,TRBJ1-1,TGTGCCAGCTCACGGACAGGGGAAGGTGAAGCTTTCTTT,CASSRTGEGEAFF
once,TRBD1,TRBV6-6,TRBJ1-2,TGTGCCAGCAGCCCCCGGACAGGGGCTATCTATGGCTACACCTTC,CASSPRTGAIYGYTF
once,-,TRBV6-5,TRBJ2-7,TGTGCCAGCAGTTCCGGACAGCATTCCTACGAGCAGTACTTC,CASSSGQHSYEQYF
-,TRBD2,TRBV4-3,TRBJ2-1,TGCGCCAGCAGCACCCGAGGCGGGAGGGTGTATAATGAGCAGTTCTTC,CASSTRGGRVYNEQFF